This is a list of T cell receptor beta chains from one sample in a study of T cell repertoires in cytomegalovirus infection. From the reads, TCRdb called clonotypes with MiXCR, one entry per CDR3 protein. The repertoire includes about 120,000 distinct CDR3 sequences, around 10% of them detected once, and around 29% sits in the top ten. These receptors lack a known antigen. Sequencing input: PBMCs, sequenced either directly or after in vitro stimulation (not recorded which). These receptors came from a human donor in good health (CMV status not recorded). Some clones in this sample may be carry-over from other donors' samples. Both conserved end residues are part of each CDR3. The D gene is left open where the match is weak. Rows give clone size only sometimes, using once, few, many, or a class for an expanded clone.

size,V,D,J,DNA,CDR3
NA,TRBV24-1,TRBD1,TRBJ2-5,TGTGCCACCAGTGGGGGATTTCAGGGGGCAGGAGAGACCCAGTACTTC,CATSGGFQGAGETQYF
NA,TRBV20-1,NA,TRBJ2-2,TGCAGTGCTAGAGAGTCTCTTACGAACACCGGGGAGCTGTTTTTT,CSARESLTNTGELFF
many,TRBV28,TRBD1,TRBJ1-2,TGTGCCAGCAGCTGGGGGACAGCTATGAACTATGGCTACACCTTC,CASSWGTAMNYGYTF
NA,TRBV11-2,TRBD1,TRBJ1-6,TGTGCCAGCAGCAGGGACAGGGGGCTTTCACCCCTCCACTTT,CASSRDRGLSPLHF
NA,TRBV7-2,TRBD2,TRBJ2-1,TGTGCCAGCAGCCCCCGGACTAGCGGGGTCAATGAGCAGTTCTTC,CASSPRTSGVNEQFF
NA,TRBV19,NA,TRBJ1-5,TGTGCCAGTTATTCAGGGGATAGCAATCAGCCCCAGCATTTT,CASYSGDSNQPQHF
many,TRBV6-2/TRBV6-3,NA,TRBJ1-2,TGTGCCAGCACATCGACTTCCTATGGCTACACCTTC,CASTSTSYGYTF
many,TRBV24-1,NA,TRBJ2-1,TGTGCCACCAGTGACCGCGGCGACAATGAGCAGTTCTTC,CATSDRGDNEQFF
few,TRBV20-1,TRBD1,TRBJ1-4,TGCAGTGCTGTCGACAGGGTGAGCGAAAAACTGTTTTTT,CSAVDRVSEKLFF
NA,TRBV27,NA,TRBJ2-1,TGTGCCAGCCTGCCAGGCCGGGCGAGTAATGAGCAGTTCTTC,CASLPGRASNEQFF
NA,TRBV19,NA,TRBJ1-2,TGTGCCAGTAGTAGGCAGGGAGCAGAAAGAACGGGTGGCTACACCTTC,CASSRQGAERTGGYTF
NA,TRBV19,NA,TRBJ1-1,TGTGCCAGTAGTGTACAGGGCTGGTACACTGAAGCTTTCTTT,CASSVQGWYTEAFF
many,TRBV20-1,TRBD1,TRBJ1-1,TGCAGTGCTCAGACAGGGGGGAACACTGAAGCTTTCTTT,CSAQTGGNTEAFF
NA,TRBV15,NA,TRBJ2-1,TGTGCCACCAGCGACTACATCACGGCGCAGTTCTTC,CATSDYITAQFF
NA,TRBV7-9,NA,TRBJ2-5,TGTGCCAGCAGCTTAGCAGGATCGGCGGAGACCCAGTACTTC,CASSLAGSAETQYF
NA,TRBV7-9,NA,TRBJ2-5,TGTGCCAGCAGCTTACGGGTTTTGGAGACCCAGTACTTC,CASSLRVLETQYF
few,TRBV20-1,TRBD2,TRBJ2-1,TGCAGTGCAACCTGGACTAGCGGGAGAGATGAGCAGTTCTTC,CSATWTSGRDEQFF
NA,TRBV20-1,TRBD2,TRBJ2-5,TGCAGTGCTAGTAAACTAGCGGAAGAGACCCAGTACTTC,CSASKLAEETQYF
NA,TRBV7-9,NA,TRBJ2-1,TGTGCCAGCAGCTTCGAACAGGGATACAATGAGCAGTTCTTC,CASSFEQGYNEQFF
many,TRBV2,NA,TRBJ1-1,TGTGCCAGCAGTACCGACAGGAACACTGAAGCTTTCTTT,CASSTDRNTEAFF
NA,TRBV5-1,TRBD2,TRBJ2-7,TGCGCCAGCAGCTTGGATGGCAGAGAGACTAGCCCGCAGTACTTC,CASSLDGRETSPQYF
many,TRBV7-2,NA,TRBJ2-1,TGTGCCAGCAGCTCTTATTATACTCGGGGGGAGCAGTTCTTC,CASSSYYTRGEQFF
many,TRBV9,NA,TRBJ2-1,TGTGCCAGCAGCGCACAGGGTAATGAGCAGTTCTTC,CASSAQGNEQFF
few,TRBV6-2/TRBV6-3,TRBD1,TRBJ2-2,TGTGCCAGCAGTTCCCCCAGGGGGAAACTGTTTTTT,CASSSPRGKLFF
many,TRBV7-9,NA,TRBJ2-3,TGTGCCAGCAGCTCCCTAGGGGGTGAAGATACGCAGTATTTT,CASSSLGGEDTQYF
medium-sized,TRBV5-4,TRBD2,TRBJ2-1,TGTGCCAGCAGCGCCACTAGCGGCTTTAACAATGAGCAGTTCTTC,CASSATSGFNNEQFF
NA,TRBV7-9,TRBD2,TRBJ2-5,TGTGCCTCCGGACTAGCGGGAACAGAGACCCAGTACTTC,CASGLAGTETQYF
many,TRBV12-3/TRBV12-4,TRBD1,TRBJ2-1,TGTGCCAGCAGTTTATCAGGGGGTCCCTACAATGAGCAGTTCTTC,CASSLSGGPYNEQFF
many,TRBV6-6,NA,TRBJ1-6,TGTGCCAGCAGCCCCAAAGGCAGGTTGGGTTATAATTCACCCCTCCACTTT,CASSPKGRLGYNSPLHF
many,TRBV7-2,TRBD2,TRBJ2-2,TGTGCCAGCAGCGACCTGTCCGGGGGGTTTCGGGACACCGGGGAGCTGTTTTTT,CASSDLSGGFRDTGELFF
few,TRBV11-2,NA,TRBJ2-1,TGTGCCAGCAGTCGGCCCTTCGTACAGGGTTCCAATGAGCAGTTCTTC,CASSRPFVQGSNEQFF